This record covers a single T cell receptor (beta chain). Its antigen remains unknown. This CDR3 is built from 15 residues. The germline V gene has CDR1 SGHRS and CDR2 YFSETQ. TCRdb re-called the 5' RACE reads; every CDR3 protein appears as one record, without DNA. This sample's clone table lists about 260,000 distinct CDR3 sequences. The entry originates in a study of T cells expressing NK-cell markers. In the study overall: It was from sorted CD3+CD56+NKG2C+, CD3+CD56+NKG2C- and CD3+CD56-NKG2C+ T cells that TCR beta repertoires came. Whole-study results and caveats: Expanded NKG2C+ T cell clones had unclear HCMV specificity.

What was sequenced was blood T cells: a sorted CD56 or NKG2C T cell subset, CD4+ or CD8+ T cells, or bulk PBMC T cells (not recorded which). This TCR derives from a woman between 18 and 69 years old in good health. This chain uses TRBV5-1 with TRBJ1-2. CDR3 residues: CASSLAAGLDYGYTF.